A single sample is the source of the 4 T cell receptor beta chains below, sequenced in a study of cytomegalovirus exposure and HLA in healthy donors. Primers: 60 Vbeta forward and 13 Jbeta reverse. TCRdb keeps only in-frame clones here, not all; method: immunoSEQ multiplex PCR. The sample lists 150,000 or so clones; roughly 75% were seen once. The sample consisted of PBMCs. The receptors were gathered from a man in his late teens or twenties in good health and CMV-seropositive.

In DNA form, the CDR3 reads TGTGCCTTACTGGACAGGGCCGCAGATACGCAGTATTTT. Amino acid sequence: CALLDRAADTQYF. The chain couples TRBV30 to TRBJ2-3, with 8 bases lining up with TRBD1. CDR1 is GTSNPN and CDR2 is SVGIG in the germline V gene (reference sequence). The trim removed 7 bases at V and 4 bases at J, leaving 7 bases unmatched. The CDR3 covers 13 residues.

The V and J genes are TRBV7-9 and TRBJ1-6; TRBD1 aligns across 7 bases. Trimming cost V 8 bases and J 7 bases; bases outside gene matches: 5. Germline CDR1 and CDR2: SEHNR and FQNEAQ (reference sequence). This CDR3 contains 13 residues. The CDR3 spells CASETGMNSPLHF. The DNA for the CDR3 is TGTGCCAGCGAGACAGGGATGAATTCACCCCTCCACTTT.

The chain links TRBV9 to TRBJ1-1; D is undetermined. The CDR3 has 13 amino acids. CDR1 and CDR2 from the germline V gene are SGDLS and YYNGEE. Trimming removed 0 bases from V and 4 bases from J, with 7 bases in between. The CDR3 protein is CASSVGGSTEAFF. In DNA, the CDR3 is TGTGCCAGCAGCGTAGGAGGGTCCACTGAAGCTTTCTTT.

The V and J genes are TRBV29-1 and TRBJ2-7; TRBD1 is a possible D gene (6 bases). The CDR3 is 14 amino acids. Per germline, CDR1 SQVTM and CDR2 ANQGSEA. Trimming cost V 7 bases and J 4 bases, with 20 bases left between them. The CDR3 loop is CSAHRDTYPYEQYF. For the CDR3, the DNA is TGCAGCGCCCACCGGGACACCTACCCTTACGAGCAGTACTTC.